This T cell receptor (beta chain) was sequenced during a study of blood T cell repertoires in COVID-19. Study-wide background: T cells, B-cell-depleted T cells, or PBMCs provided the cDNA or gDNA that served as material.

Looked up from germline, CDR1 is ENHRY and CDR2 is SYGVKD. The junction had 5 bases not matched to a gene; V was cut back by 4 bases and J by 2 bases. This CDR3 is built from 16 residues. The protocol was immunoSEQ multiplex PCR, while the TCRdb copy is restricted to in-frame clones and leaves out a portion. In the table there are over 65,000 clones, 75% to 95% of which are singletons. The receptor comes from a woman of 80 years or more with acute or convalescent COVID-19. Sample: peripheral blood. The chain joins TRBV10-3 to TRBJ2-5, with 12 bases that match TRBD2. The CDR3 here is CAISGTSGTIQETQYF. CDR3 nucleotide sequence: TGTGCCATCAGTGGGACTAGCGGGACCATACAAGAGACCCAGTACTTC.